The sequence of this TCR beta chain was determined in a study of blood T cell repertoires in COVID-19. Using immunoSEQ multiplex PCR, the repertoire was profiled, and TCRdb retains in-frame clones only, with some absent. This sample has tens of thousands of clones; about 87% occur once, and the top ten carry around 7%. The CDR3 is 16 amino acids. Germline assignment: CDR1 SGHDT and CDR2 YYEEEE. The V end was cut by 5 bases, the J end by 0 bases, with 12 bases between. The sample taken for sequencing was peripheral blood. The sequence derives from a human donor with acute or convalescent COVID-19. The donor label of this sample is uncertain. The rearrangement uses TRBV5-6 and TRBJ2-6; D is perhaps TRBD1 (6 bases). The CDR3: CASSPVGASGANVLTF. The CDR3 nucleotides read TGTGCCAGCAGTCCGGTGGGGGCCTCTGGGGCCAACGTCCTGACTTTC. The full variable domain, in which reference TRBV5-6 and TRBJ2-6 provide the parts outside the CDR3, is DAGVTQSPTHLIKTRGQQVTLRCSPKSGHDTVSWYQQALGQGPQFIFQYYEEEERQRGNFPDRFSGHQFPNYSSELNVNALLLGDSALYLCASSPVGASGANVLTFGAGSRLTVL.